This is a list of T cell receptor beta chains from one sample in a study of cytomegalovirus exposure and HLA in healthy donors. Using immunoSEQ multiplex PCR, the repertoire was profiled, and TCRdb retains in-frame clones only, with some absent. Among 160,000 or so clones listed, 65% to 85% were seen once. What was sequenced was PBMCs. The source is a man aged 55 to 70 in good health and CMV-seronegative. CDR3s include the opening cysteine and the closing phenylalanine or tryptophan. The D gene is left open where the match is weak. The size entry is marked missing in some rows and otherwise reads once, few, many or a size class.

abundance: NA; j_gene: TRBJ2-5; v_gene: TRBV5-1; d_gene: TRBD1; CDR3nt: TGCGCCAGCAGCTTACTCGGGACAGGCCAAGAGACCCAGTACTTC; CDR3aa: CASSLLGTGQETQYF
abundance: few; j_gene: TRBJ1-5; v_gene: TRBV10-3; d_gene: NA; CDR3nt: TGTGCCATCAGTGAGGCAGGGAGCAATCAGCCCCAGCATTTT; CDR3aa: CAISEAGSNQPQHF
abundance: few; j_gene: TRBJ1-6; v_gene: TRBV13; d_gene: NA; CDR3nt: TGTGCCAGCAGCTCCGACCGGGGGGCGGGTTCACCCCTCCACTTT; CDR3aa: CASSSDRGAGSPLHF
abundance: NA; j_gene: TRBJ2-2; v_gene: TRBV4-3; d_gene: NA; CDR3nt: TGCGCCAGCAGCCAAGATTACGGGACCGGGGAGCTGTTTTTT; CDR3aa: CASSQDYGTGELFF
abundance: NA; j_gene: TRBJ1-5; v_gene: TRBV6-5; d_gene: NA; CDR3nt: TGTGCCAGCAGTTACTCTTACACTGCGGGTAATCAGCCCCAGCATTTT; CDR3aa: CASSYSYTAGNQPQHF
abundance: few; j_gene: TRBJ1-4; v_gene: TRBV4-1; d_gene: NA; CDR3nt: TGCGCCAGCAGCCAAGTTTTCCAAAGAGGAAAACTGTTTTTT; CDR3aa: CASSQVFQRGKLFF
abundance: once; j_gene: TRBJ2-7; v_gene: TRBV29-1; d_gene: NA; CDR3nt: TGCAGCGTTGGGTCCACCGGCTCCTACGAGCAGTACTTC; CDR3aa: CSVGSTGSYEQYF
abundance: few; j_gene: TRBJ2-1; v_gene: TRBV11-2; d_gene: TRBD2; CDR3nt: TGTGCCAGCAGCCATTACCGTAGCGGGAGAGATTATGAGCAGTTCTTC; CDR3aa: CASSHYRSGRDYEQFF
abundance: NA; j_gene: TRBJ2-3; v_gene: TRBV18; d_gene: NA; CDR3nt: TGTGCCAGCTCACCAAGGGGGAGCACCACAGATACGCAGTATTTT; CDR3aa: CASSPRGSTTDTQYF
abundance: NA; j_gene: TRBJ2-7; v_gene: TRBV5-6; d_gene: NA; CDR3nt: TGTGCCAGCAGTCTGATGGGGGCGGGCGAGCAGTACTTC; CDR3aa: CASSLMGAGEQYF
abundance: NA; j_gene: TRBJ1-1; v_gene: TRBV5-1; d_gene: NA; CDR3nt: TGCGCCAGCAGCGCCCGGGAGGGGGGGAACACTGAAGCTTTCTTT; CDR3aa: CASSAREGGNTEAFF
abundance: NA; j_gene: TRBJ2-5; v_gene: TRBV28; d_gene: TRBD1; CDR3nt: TGTGCCAGCAGTATCCCGGGACAGGGGCTTGAGACCCAGTACTTC; CDR3aa: CASSIPGQGLETQYF
abundance: once; j_gene: TRBJ1-3; v_gene: TRBV14; d_gene: NA; CDR3nt: TGTGCCAGCAGCCCCTCTACCAGGGGCTCTGGAAACACCATATATTTT; CDR3aa: CASSPSTRGSGNTIYF
abundance: NA; j_gene: TRBJ1-6; v_gene: TRBV6-1; d_gene: NA; CDR3nt: TGTGCCAGCACCCAGGTCAGGGGAGGGAATTCACCCCTCCACTTT; CDR3aa: CASTQVRGGNSPLHF
abundance: NA; j_gene: TRBJ2-7; v_gene: TRBV5-1; d_gene: NA; CDR3nt: TGCGCCAGCAGCTTGAACCAGATCTACGAGCAGTACTTC; CDR3aa: CASSLNQIYEQYF
abundance: NA; j_gene: TRBJ2-5; v_gene: TRBV9; d_gene: TRBD2; CDR3nt: TGTGCCAGCAGCGGAGGACTAGCGGGGGCGGGCTACGGGACCCAGTACTTC; CDR3aa: CASSGGLAGAGYGTQYF
abundance: NA; j_gene: TRBJ1-2; v_gene: TRBV28; d_gene: TRBD1; CDR3nt: TGTGCCAGCAGACCCTCCGGGACAGCCGACCGTAACTATGGCTACACCTTC; CDR3aa: CASRPSGTADRNYGYTF
abundance: NA; j_gene: TRBJ2-1; v_gene: TRBV10-3; d_gene: TRBD1; CDR3nt: TGTGCCGCATCGCGGCCGGGACAGGCCTACAATGAGCAGTTCTTC; CDR3aa: CAASRPGQAYNEQFF
abundance: NA; j_gene: TRBJ2-5; v_gene: TRBV5-6; d_gene: NA; CDR3nt: TGTGCCAGCAGCTCGACCTTTAGCGGAACAGAGACCCAGTACTTC; CDR3aa: CASSSTFSGTETQYF